These T cell receptor beta chains were read from a single sample in a study of blood T cell repertoires in COVID-19. Using immunoSEQ multiplex PCR, the repertoire was profiled, and TCRdb retains in-frame clones only, with some absent. The sample carries under 200,000 clones, around 83% recorded once. Material for sequencing was PBMCs or T cells enriched from blood (not recorded which). Receptors were obtained from a woman aged 40 to 49 in a cohort exposed to, infected with or recovered from COVID-19 (not recorded which). The CDR3 runs from the conserved cysteine through the conserved F or W. Each record gives: V gene, clone size, J gene, D gene, CDR3 protein, CDR3 DNA. A D gene is named only where the DNA matches it firmly. Clone size is not always given. Where it is, it says once, few, many or a class for expanded clones.

V: TRBV6-2/TRBV6-3
size: -
J: TRBJ2-1
D: TRBD2
CDR3: CASSLLAGEGNEQFF
DNA: TGTGCCAGCAGTTTACTCGCGGGAGAGGGTAATGAGCAGTTCTTC

V: TRBV19
size: -
J: TRBJ1-3
D: -
CDR3: CASSETIGNTIYF
DNA: TGTGCCAGTAGTGAGACAATCGGAAACACCATATATTTT

V: TRBV15
size: -
J: TRBJ1-2
D: -
CDR3: CATSRDLLRPNYGYTF
DNA: TGTGCCACCAGCAGAGATCTCCTCAGGCCTAACTATGGCTACACCTTC

V: TRBV5-8
size: once
J: TRBJ2-1
D: -
CDR3: CASSFSIGSYNEQFF
DNA: TGTGCCAGCAGCTTTAGCATCGGCTCCTACAATGAGCAGTTCTTC

V: TRBV7-2
size: -
J: TRBJ2-3
D: TRBD2
CDR3: CASSSPLSGISTDTQYF
DNA: TGTGCCAGCAGCTCCCCCCTCAGCGGGATAAGCACAGATACGCAGTATTTT

V: TRBV7-9
size: -
J: TRBJ2-7
D: TRBD1
CDR3: CASSLRAGGSSEQYF
DNA: TGTGCCAGCAGCTTAAGGGCAGGGGGTTCTAGCGAGCAGTACTTC

V: TRBV4-1
size: -
J: TRBJ1-4
D: -
CDR3: CASSQGVGQTNEKLFF
DNA: TGCGCCAGCAGCCAGGGCGTGGGGCAGACAAATGAAAAACTGTTTTTT

V: TRBV12-3/TRBV12-4
size: -
J: TRBJ1-5
D: -
CDR3: CASREGSQPQHF
DNA: TGTGCCAGCCGGGAGGGGTCTCAGCCCCAGCATTTT

V: TRBV5-1
size: -
J: TRBJ2-6
D: TRBD2
CDR3: CASSSGRELLSGANVLTF
DNA: TGCGCCAGCAGCTCGGGGCGGGAGCTACTCTCTGGGGCCAACGTCCTGACTTTC

V: TRBV4-1
size: once
J: TRBJ2-1
D: -
CDR3: CASSQARDFEQFF
DNA: TGCGCCAGCAGCCAAGCCCGGGACTTTGAGCAGTTCTTC

V: TRBV11-3
size: -
J: TRBJ2-7
D: TRBD1
CDR3: CASRSDRAHEQYF
DNA: TGTGCCAGCAGGTCCGACAGGGCCCACGAGCAGTACTTC

V: TRBV12-3/TRBV12-4
size: once
J: TRBJ2-1
D: -
CDR3: CASSFSRGEQFF
DNA: TGTGCCAGCAGTTTCTCCAGGGGAGAGCAGTTCTTC

V: TRBV25-1
size: -
J: TRBJ1-3
D: TRBD1
CDR3: CASRAPRTGKSSGNTIYF
DNA: TGTGCCAGCAGAGCGCCCAGGACAGGGAAAAGCTCTGGAAACACCATATATTTT

V: TRBV6-5
size: -
J: TRBJ1-2
D: -
CDR3: CASWGGGYTF
DNA: TGTGCCAGCTGGGGAGGCGGCTACACCTTC

V: TRBV28
size: -
J: TRBJ2-1
D: TRBD1
CDR3: CASRTTGTGRNEQFF
DNA: TGTGCCAGCAGAACCACAGGGACAGGGCGCAATGAGCAGTTCTTC

V: TRBV27
size: many
J: TRBJ1-1
D: TRBD1
CDR3: CASSFDRASPEAFF
DNA: TGTGCCAGCAGTTTCGACAGGGCCTCGCCTGAAGCTTTCTTT

V: TRBV6-1
size: few
J: TRBJ2-3
D: TRBD1
CDR3: CASSEGQGADTQYF
DNA: TGTGCCAGCAGTGAAGGACAGGGGGCAGATACGCAGTATTTT

V: TRBV27
size: -
J: TRBJ2-4
D: -
CDR3: CASSWGGKNIQYF
DNA: TGTGCCAGCAGCTGGGGAGGCAAAAACATTCAGTACTTC

V: TRBV4-1
size: -
J: TRBJ1-2
D: TRBD1
CDR3: CASSKKTGTGLGYTF
DNA: TGCGCCAGCAGCAAAAAAACAGGGACAGGGCTTGGCTACACCTTC

V: TRBV30
size: once
J: TRBJ1-2
D: -
CDR3: CAWSVGAGYGYTF
DNA: TGTGCCTGGAGTGTAGGGGCAGGCTATGGCTACACCTTC

V: TRBV9
size: once
J: TRBJ2-2
D: TRBD2
CDR3: CASSNPFMPSGNNTGELFF
DNA: TGTGCCAGCAGCAACCCTTTTATGCCTAGCGGGAACAACACCGGGGAGCTGTTTTTT

V: TRBV5-4
size: -
J: TRBJ1-2
D: -
CDR3: CASSSHGARGYTF
DNA: TGTGCCAGCAGCTCCCATGGGGCGAGGGGCTACACCTTC

V: TRBV9
size: -
J: TRBJ2-1
D: TRBD1
CDR3: CASSGRQGAYNEQFF
DNA: TGTGCCAGCAGCGGACGACAGGGTGCTTACAATGAGCAGTTCTTC

V: TRBV14
size: -
J: TRBJ1-1
D: TRBD1
CDR3: CASSQGGQGDTEAFF
DNA: TGTGCCAGCAGCCAAGGGGGACAGGGCGACACTGAAGCTTTCTTT

V: TRBV11-2
size: -
J: TRBJ1-2
D: TRBD1
CDR3: CASSPRQGGYGYTF
DNA: TGTGCCAGCAGCCCAAGACAGGGGGGCTATGGCTACACCTTC

V: TRBV9
size: -
J: TRBJ2-7
D: TRBD1
CDR3: CASSARDRSYEQYF
DNA: TGTGCCAGCAGCGCTCGGGACAGATCCTACGAGCAGTACTTC

V: TRBV4-1
size: -
J: TRBJ1-1
D: -
CDR3: CASSQGAQGEAFF
DNA: TGCGCCAGCAGCCAAGGCGCGCAGGGTGAAGCTTTCTTT

V: TRBV7-6
size: -
J: TRBJ2-5
D: TRBD1
CDR3: CASSPAGGTGSKAQYF
DNA: TGTGCCAGCAGCCCCGCCGGGGGGACAGGGTCTAAGGCCCAGTACTTC

V: TRBV12-3/TRBV12-4
size: once
J: TRBJ1-2
D: -
CDR3: CASSSGLYGYTF
DNA: TGTGCCAGCAGTTCGGGTTTATATGGCTACACCTTC

V: TRBV6-5
size: -
J: TRBJ2-1
D: TRBD2
CDR3: CASRYGLAAYNEQFF
DNA: TGTGCCAGCAGATATGGACTAGCGGCTTACAATGAGCAGTTCTTC

V: TRBV3-1/TRBV3-2
size: -
J: TRBJ1-2
D: TRBD1
CDR3: CASSLQGINTF
DNA: TGTGCCAGCAGCCTACAGGGGATAAACACCTTC

V: TRBV4-1
size: -
J: TRBJ2-7
D: TRBD1
CDR3: CASSQDRGTGGEQYF
DNA: TGCGCCAGCAGCCAAGATCGGGGGACAGGGGGCGAGCAGTACTTC

V: TRBV27
size: -
J: TRBJ2-3
D: -
CDR3: CASSLMGGRTDTQYF
DNA: TGTGCCAGCAGTTTAATGGGGGGTCGCACAGATACGCAGTATTTT

V: TRBV11-3
size: -
J: TRBJ1-1
D: -
CDR3: CASSLDGGLNTEAFF
DNA: TGTGCCAGCAGCTTAGACGGGGGGCTGAACACTGAAGCTTTCTTT

V: TRBV5-1
size: -
J: TRBJ2-7
D: -
CDR3: CASSPQDSYEQYF
DNA: TGCGCCAGCAGCCCCCAGGACAGCTACGAGCAGTACTTC

V: TRBV15
size: -
J: TRBJ2-2
D: TRBD1
CDR3: CATSRERTGGHGELFF
DNA: TGTGCCACCAGCAGAGAAAGGACAGGGGGCCACGGGGAGCTGTTTTTT

V: TRBV27
size: -
J: TRBJ1-2
D: -
CDR3: CASSPYSGSNYGYTF
DNA: TGTGCCAGCAGTCCCTATTCGGGATCTAACTATGGCTACACCTTC

V: TRBV7-9
size: -
J: TRBJ1-2
D: -
CDR3: CASSRVGSREGYGYTF
DNA: TGTGCCAGCAGCCGCGTCGGGAGCAGGGAGGGCTATGGCTACACCTTC

V: TRBV7-9
size: -
J: TRBJ2-1
D: TRBD2
CDR3: CASSSSWTRRNEQFF
DNA: TGTGCCAGCAGCTCCTCTTGGACTAGGCGCAATGAGCAGTTCTTC

V: TRBV27
size: -
J: TRBJ2-7
D: -
CDR3: CASRDGTYEQYF
DNA: TGTGCCAGCAGGGACGGGACCTACGAGCAGTACTTC

V: TRBV7-2
size: -
J: TRBJ2-1
D: TRBD1
CDR3: CASSLTGEPYNEQFF
DNA: TGTGCCAGCAGCTTGACAGGGGAGCCTTACAATGAGCAGTTCTTC